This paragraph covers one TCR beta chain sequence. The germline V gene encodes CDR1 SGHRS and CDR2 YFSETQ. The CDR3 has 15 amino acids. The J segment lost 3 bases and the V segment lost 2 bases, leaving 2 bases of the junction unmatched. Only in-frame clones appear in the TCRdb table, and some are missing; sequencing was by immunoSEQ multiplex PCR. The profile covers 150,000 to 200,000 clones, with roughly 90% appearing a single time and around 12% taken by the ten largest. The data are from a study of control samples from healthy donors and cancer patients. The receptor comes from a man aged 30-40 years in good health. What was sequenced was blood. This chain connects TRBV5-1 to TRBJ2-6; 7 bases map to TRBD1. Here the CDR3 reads CASSLQGIGANVLTF. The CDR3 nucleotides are TGCGCCAGCAGCTTACAGGGGATTGGGGCCAACGTCCTGACTTTC.